These 18 T cell receptor beta chains were sequenced from one sample in a study of vaccination effects on CD4 cells after COVID-19. The data were produced by immunoSEQ multiplex PCR, yet TCRdb's version contains in-frame clones alone and is incomplete. Of about 74,000 clones listed, 77% were seen once; the top ten hold roughly 2%. Culturing for roughly 10 days preceded CD4+ T cell isolation. Their specific antigens are unknown. This sample comprised CD4+ T cells from PBMCs cultured without peptide, obtained before COVID-19 vaccination. Receptors originate from a human donor who received a COVID-19 vaccine.

The chain uses TRBV5-1 and TRBJ2-1; TRBD2 matches 11 bases. Germline CDR1 reads SGHRS; CDR2 reads YFSETQ. V dropped 4 bases and J dropped 7; count of bases not matched to a gene: 7. The CDR3 loop spans 15 amino acids. CDR3 region: CASSLTSGGLNEQFF. CDR3 DNA sequence: TGCGCCAGCAGCCTTACTAGCGGGGGATTGAATGAGCAGTTCTTC.

This clone has more than one count but fewer than ten. The chain has TRBV10-3 and TRBJ1-2, with a tentative D call TRBD1 (5 bases). Trimming removed 3 bases at V and 7 bases at J, with 12 bases between. The CDR3 consists of 13 residues. Germline loops: CDR1 ENHRY, CDR2 SYGVKD. The CDR3 DNA sequence: TGTGCCATCAGTGACCCAGGGTTGGTTGGCTACACCTTC. It translates to CAISDPGLVGYTF.

The chain employs TRBV12-3 or TRBV12-4 and TRBJ1-2, with 7 bases identical to TRBD1. V shed 2 bases, J shed 8 bases, and the junction held 5 bases outside the gene matches. The CDR3 has 13 amino acids. DNA of the CDR3: TGTGCCAGCAGTTTACTTGACAGGGAAGGCTACACCTTC. Translation: CASSLLDREGYTF.

This rearrangement joins TRBV5-1 to TRBJ2-5, with 7 bases aligning to TRBD2. The V gene end was trimmed by 4 bases and the J gene end by 5 bases; junction bases not matched to a gene: 8. Germline lookup yields CDR1 SGHRS and CDR2 YFSETQ. CDR3 size: 14 residues. CDR3 in DNA: TGCGCCAGCAGCCGGTCGTATAGCGGGGAGACCCAGTACTTC. As protein: CASSRSYSGETQYF.

The V gene is TRBV6-1, the J gene TRBJ2-5; D is unclear. This CDR3 has 14 residues. V lost 2 bases, J lost 5 bases, and 12 bases lay in between. The germline V gene has CDR1 MNHNS and CDR2 SASEGT. This CDR3 reads CASSEPGEGETQYF. The CDR3 region has the DNA TGTGCCAGCAGTGAACCGGGTGAAGGGGAGACCCAGTACTTC.

The chain links TRBV29-1 to TRBJ1-1; D might be TRBD1 (6 bases). This CDR3 contains 14 residues. The ends were cut back, 6 bases at V and 7 bases at J, with 21 bases in the middle. Per germline, CDR1 SQVTM and CDR2 ANQGSEA. The CDR3 loop reads CSVPRVGGPGEAFF. CDR3 bases: TGCAGCGTCCCCCGGGTGGGGGGGCCGGGTGAAGCTTTCTTT.

The J gene is TRBJ1-3, the V gene TRBV5-1, with D possibly being TRBD1 (6 bases). Germline lookup yields CDR1 SGHRS and CDR2 YFSETQ. There are 16 residues in the CDR3. Trimming stripped 3 bases from V and 3 bases from J, with 16 bases between. The CDR3 is CASSSLLQGGGNTIYF. The CDR3 DNA follows: TGCGCCAGCAGCTCGCTTTTACAGGGAGGTGGAAACACCATATATTTT.

This clone showed up just once. The V gene is TRBV7-3, the J gene TRBJ2-4; a weak D match, TRBD1 (6 bases). This CDR3 region has 15 residues. V was pared by 7 bases and J by 0 bases, with 13 bases between. Germline-derived CDR1 and CDR2 are SGHTA and FQGTGA. CDR3 nucleotide sequence: TGTGCCAGCATTTCGACAGGCATAGCCAAAAACATTCAGTACTTC. Its protein product is CASISTGIAKNIQYF.

This rearrangement joins TRBV6-1 to TRBJ1-1; 7 bases agree with TRBD1. V trimming: 2 bases; J trimming: 2 bases; junction bases outside the gene matches: 5. Germline V gives CDR1 MNHNS, CDR2 SASEGT. The CDR3 sequence is 15 residues long. For the CDR3, the DNA is TGTGCCAGCAGTGAACCCCACAGGGGCAACACTGAAGCTTTCTTT. Translated: CASSEPHRGNTEAFF.

This rearrangement joins TRBV2 to TRBJ1-2; D gene uncertain. V dropped 6 bases and J dropped 4 bases, with 9 bases sitting between them. This CDR3 has 12 residues. Germline assignment: CDR1 SNHLY and CDR2 FYNNEI. CDR3 loop: CASRLGPYGYTF. CDR3 coding DNA: TGTGCCAGCAGACTGGGCCCCTATGGCTACACCTTC.

J is TRBJ1-1 and V is TRBV6-2 or TRBV6-3; maybe TRBD1 (5 bases). Trimming took off 6 bases at V and 3 bases at J, with 8 bases between the two ends. The germline CDR1 and CDR2 sequences are MNHEY and SVGEGT. The CDR3 is 12 amino acids. This CDR3 is CASSLQDTEAFF. For the CDR3, the DNA is TGTGCCAGCAGCCTACAGGACACTGAAGCTTTCTTT.

This clone was detected only a few times. The CDR3 sequence: CAWTQLINAGELFF. The CDR3 DNA is TGTGCCTGGACTCAATTAATAAACGCCGGGGAGCTGTTTTTT. The chain recombines TRBV30 with TRBJ2-2, with D unclear. V was cut by 4 bases and J by 6 bases, with 15 bases left in between. CDR1 is GTSNPN and CDR2 is SVGIG in the germline V gene (reference sequence). CDR3 length: 14 residues.

The chain is built from TRBV5-4 and TRBJ2-5, with unresolved D. V lost 4 bases, J lost 6 bases, and 10 bases lay in between. Germline CDR1 SGHNT, CDR2 YYREEE (reference sequence). The CDR3 is 12 amino acids. CDR3 in DNA: TGTGCCAGCAGCGCAATAGGGAAGACCCAGTACTTC. Translation gives CASSAIGKTQYF.

The chain recombines TRBV2 with TRBJ2-5; a weak D match, TRBD2 (5 bases). Germline CDR1 reads SNHLY; CDR2 reads FYNNEI. Trimming pared 6 bases from V and 5 bases from J, leaving 13 bases between. This CDR3 has 13 residues. Written as DNA, the CDR3 is TGTGCCAGCAGGGACGGGGTAGTGGAGACCCAGTACTTC. This gives the protein CASRDGVVETQYF.

The chain carries TRBV15 and TRBJ2-1; D is unresolved. Germline-derived CDR1 and CDR2 are LNHNV and YYDKDF (reference sequence). V was clipped by 3 bases and J by 7 bases, with 13 bases between them. The CDR3 consists of 14 residues. Written as DNA, the CDR3 is TGTGCCACCAGCAGGACGTACGCAGAGAATGAGCAGTTCTTC. The encoded protein is CATSRTYAENEQFF.

The J gene is TRBJ2-1, the V gene TRBV6-2 or TRBV6-3, with 10 bases fitting TRBD1. J lost 6 bases, V lost 0 bases, and 8 bases had no gene match. Per germline, CDR1 MNHEY and CDR2 SVGEGT. The CDR3 covers 17 residues. The CDR3 region is CASSYSRGTGASNEQFF. CDR3 sequence (DNA): TGTGCCAGCAGTTACTCGAGAGGGACAGGGGCCTCCAATGAGCAGTTCTTC.

The chain links TRBV2 to TRBJ2-3; D is uncertain. This CDR3 is built from 14 residues. Germline assignment: CDR1 SNHLY and CDR2 FYNNEI. The ends were cut back, 0 bases at V and 3 bases at J, with 7 bases in the middle. This CDR3 reads CASSEASRTDTQYF. CDR3 DNA: TGTGCCAGCAGTGAAGCCTCTAGGACAGATACGCAGTATTTT.

The chain links TRBV5-1 to TRBJ1-1, with D possibly matching TRBD1 (5 bases). CDR3 size: 15 residues. Germline loops: CDR1 SGHRS, CDR2 YFSETQ. V was cut by 4 bases and J by 5 bases, with 18 bases left in between. The CDR3 loop is CASSPGPELRTEAFF. For the CDR3, the DNA is TGCGCCAGCAGCCCGGGGCCGGAATTAAGGACTGAAGCTTTCTTT.